This entry lists 9 T cell receptor beta chains sequenced from one sample in a study of regulatory T cells in long-lasting Graves disease. CDR3 regions were amplified by Arm-PCR using iRepertoire HTBI primers to build TCR beta libraries. TCRdb independently ran MiXCR on the multiplex PCR reads; one entry per CDR3 protein. Seen here are about 540,000 distinct CDR3 sequences, less than 15% observed once, and the top ten hold 8.5% to 10%. Documented time point: newly diagnosed GD, antithyroid drugs for less than 3 months. Preparation of the TCR library used RNA extracted from PBMCs. The sample was also linked to a second study, of T cells in Graves' hyperthyroidism and ophthalmopathy.

The sample here was peripheral blood mononuclear cells (PBMCs), taken at new diagnosis, from a patient treated with antithyroid drugs. These receptors all come from a man between 25 and 39 years old with Graves disease.

This clonotype has a count of ten or more. The chain has TRBV20-1 and TRBJ2-1; D is possibly TRBD2 (6 bases). Germline lookup yields CDR1 DFQATT and CDR2 SNEGSKA (reference sequence). The CDR3 runs to 16 residues. The germline V and J ends were trimmed by 0 bases and 1 base, with 13 bases remaining between them. CDR3 sequence: CSARDSTSRSYNEQFF. The CDR3 DNA follows: TGCAGTGCTAGAGATAGTACTAGCCGATCCTACAATGAGCAGTTCTTC.

This clonotype turned up a few times. The chain recombines TRBV25-1 with TRBJ2-5, with 9 positions matching TRBD2. CDR1 is MGHDK and CDR2 is SYGVNS in the germline V gene. The CDR3 covers 17 residues. The ends lost 1 base at V and 5 bases at J; junction bases unmatched: 11. Here the CDR3 reads CASSEFGGSGSFETQYF. CDR3 nucleotide sequence: TGTGCCAGCAGTGAATTCGGTGGTAGCGGGAGTTTCGAGACCCAGTACTTC.

For the CDR3, the DNA is TGTGCCAGCAGCTTGACAGGGATGGATTCACCCCTCCACTTT. This encodes CASSLTGMDSPLHF. The chain combines TRBV5-4 with TRBJ1-6; tentatively, D is TRBD1 (6 bases). This CDR3 is built from 14 residues. V was shortened by 1 base and J by 8 bases, with 10 bases between the two germline ends. Per the germline V gene, CDR1 is SGHNT and CDR2 is YYREEE (reference sequence).

This clonotype has a count of ten or more. The rearrangement links TRBV11-2 to TRBJ2-5, with D unclear. Trimming removed 5 bases at V and 5 bases at J, with 15 bases between. The V gene's germline CDR1 is SGHAT and CDR2 FQNNGV. This CDR3 has 14 residues. As DNA, the CDR3 is TGTGCCAGCAGCCGCATGGTGATGAGGGAGACCCAGTACTTC. This codes for CASSRMVMRETQYF.

V usage is TRBV29-1 and J usage is TRBJ1-2; possibly TRBD1 for D (5 bases). CDR1 and CDR2 from the germline V gene are SQVTM and ANQGSEA. The length of the CDR3 is 12 residues. V was shortened by 3 bases and J by 10 bases, with 15 bases between the two germline ends. The CDR3 is CSVDGQGGDYTF. The CDR3 DNA sequence: TGCAGCGTTGACGGGCAGGGAGGAGACTACACCTTC.

This clonotype was recorded many times. V gene TRBV5-1 combines with J gene TRBJ2-2; TRBD1 matches 7 bases. The CDR3 is 16 residues long. Germline loops: CDR1 SGHRS, CDR2 YFSETQ. With V trimmed by 4 bases and J by 0 bases, 6 bases remained unmatched. The CDR3 bases are TGCGCCAGCAGCCCACAGGACAGGCCGAACACCGGGGAGCTGTTTTTT. It specifies CASSPQDRPNTGELFF.

This clonotype was found many times. The chain recombines TRBV28 with TRBJ2-1, with D maybe TRBD2 (6 bases). Trimming took off 5 bases at V and 10 bases at J, with 9 bases between the two ends. The CDR3 length is 11 residues. Germline assignment: CDR1 MDHEN and CDR2 SYDVKM. Written as DNA, the CDR3 is TGTGCCAGCAGTGCTCTAGCGGAGCAGTTCTTC. Translation: CASSALAEQFF.

Ten or more counts support this clonotype. This sequence joins TRBV6-1 and TRBJ2-7, with TRBD2 matching over 8 bases. Germline V gene lookup returns CDR1 MNHNS and CDR2 SASEGT. The CDR3 is 13 amino acids. V lost 5 bases to trimming and J lost 3 bases; unmatched junction nucleotides: 3. DNA of the CDR3: TGTGCCAGCAGTCCGACTAGCGTCTACGAGCAGTACTTC. It yields the protein CASSPTSVYEQYF.

This clonotype was picked up many times. This sequence joins TRBV12-3 or TRBV12-4 and TRBJ2-1; no definite D call. With 5 bases removed from V and 6 bases from J, the gap between germline ends came to 8 bases. There are 12 residues in the CDR3. In DNA, the CDR3 is TGTGCCAGCAGTCCTACCTTCAATGAGCAGTTCTTC. Its protein is CASSPTFNEQFF.